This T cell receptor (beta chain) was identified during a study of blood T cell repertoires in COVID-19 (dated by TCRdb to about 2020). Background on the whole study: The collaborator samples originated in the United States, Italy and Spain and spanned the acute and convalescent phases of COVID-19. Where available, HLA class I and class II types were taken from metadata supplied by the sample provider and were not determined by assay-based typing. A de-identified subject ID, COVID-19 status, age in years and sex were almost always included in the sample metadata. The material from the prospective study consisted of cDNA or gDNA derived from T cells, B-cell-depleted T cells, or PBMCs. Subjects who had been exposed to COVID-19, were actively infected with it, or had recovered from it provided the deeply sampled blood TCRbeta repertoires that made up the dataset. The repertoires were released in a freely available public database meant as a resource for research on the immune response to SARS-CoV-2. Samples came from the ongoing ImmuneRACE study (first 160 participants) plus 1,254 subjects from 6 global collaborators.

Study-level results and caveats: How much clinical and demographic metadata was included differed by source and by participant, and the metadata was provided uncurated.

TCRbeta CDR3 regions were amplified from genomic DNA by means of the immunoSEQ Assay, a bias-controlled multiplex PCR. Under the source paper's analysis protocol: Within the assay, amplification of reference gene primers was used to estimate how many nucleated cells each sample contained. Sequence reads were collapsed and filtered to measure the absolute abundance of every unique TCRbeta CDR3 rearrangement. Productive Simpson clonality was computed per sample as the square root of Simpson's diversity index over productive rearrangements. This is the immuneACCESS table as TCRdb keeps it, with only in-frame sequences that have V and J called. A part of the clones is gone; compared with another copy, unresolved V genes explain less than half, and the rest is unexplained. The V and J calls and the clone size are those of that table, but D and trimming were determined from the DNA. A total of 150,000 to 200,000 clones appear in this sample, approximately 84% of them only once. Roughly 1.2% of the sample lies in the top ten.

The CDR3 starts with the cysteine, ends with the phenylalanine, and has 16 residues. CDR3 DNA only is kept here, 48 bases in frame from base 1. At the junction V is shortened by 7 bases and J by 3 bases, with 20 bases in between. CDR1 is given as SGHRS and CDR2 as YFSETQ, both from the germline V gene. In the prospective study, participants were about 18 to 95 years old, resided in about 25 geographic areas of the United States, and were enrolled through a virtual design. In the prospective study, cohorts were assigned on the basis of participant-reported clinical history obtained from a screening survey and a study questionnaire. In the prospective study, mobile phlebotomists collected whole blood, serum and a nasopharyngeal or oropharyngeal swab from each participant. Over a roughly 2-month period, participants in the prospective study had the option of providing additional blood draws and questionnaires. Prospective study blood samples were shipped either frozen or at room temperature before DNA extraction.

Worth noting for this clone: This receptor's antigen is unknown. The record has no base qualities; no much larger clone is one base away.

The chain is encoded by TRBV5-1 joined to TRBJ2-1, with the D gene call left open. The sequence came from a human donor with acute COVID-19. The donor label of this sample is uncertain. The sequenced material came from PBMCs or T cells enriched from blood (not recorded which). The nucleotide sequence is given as TGCGCCAGCGCGAGGAGATTTGGCTGTTGCTACAATGAGCAGTTCTTC. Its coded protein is CASARRFGCCYNEQFF.